This is a list of T cell receptor beta chains from one sample in a study of Ad26.COV2.S vaccination and SARS-CoV-2 variants. The method was immunoSEQ multiplex PCR; TCRdb's version includes in-frame clones alone and lacks a portion of them. The sample shows about 400,000 clones, around 92% of them seen only once. This specimen consisted of peripheral blood, obtained in a trial of Ad26.COV2.S vaccine versus placebo. The receptors stem from a person aged 18-65 years who received the Ad26.COV2.S COVID-19 vaccine or a placebo. CDR3s include the opening cysteine and the closing phenylalanine or tryptophan. A D gene is named only where the DNA matches it firmly. Clone size appears in some rows only: once, few, many, or a class for an expanded clone.

j_call: TRBJ2-5; v_call: TRBV7-9; clone_size: NA; d_call: TRBD2; cdr3_length: 19; cdr3_aa: CASSLGRTSGGSVVETQYF; cdr3_nt: TGTGCCAGCAGCTTAGGACGGACTAGCGGGGGGTCGGTTGTGGAGACCCAGTACTTC
j_call: TRBJ1-6; v_call: TRBV2; clone_size: few; d_call: TRBD1; cdr3_length: 15; cdr3_aa: CASSEGQGANSPLHF; cdr3_nt: TGTGCCAGCAGTGAAGGTCAGGGGGCTAATTCACCCCTCCACTTT
j_call: TRBJ2-7; v_call: TRBV27; clone_size: NA; d_call: NA; cdr3_length: 16; cdr3_aa: CASSLVDRLSSYEQYF; cdr3_nt: TGTGCCAGCAGTTTGGTTGACAGGTTATCCTCCTACGAGCAGTACTTC
j_call: TRBJ1-1; v_call: TRBV9; clone_size: NA; d_call: TRBD1; cdr3_length: 17; cdr3_aa: CASSVEGGTGVNTEAFF; cdr3_nt: TGTGCCAGCAGCGTAGAAGGAGGGACAGGAGTGAACACTGAAGCTTTCTTT
j_call: TRBJ1-6; v_call: TRBV18; clone_size: NA; d_call: NA; cdr3_length: 15; cdr3_aa: CASSPQGTYNSPLHF; cdr3_nt: TGTGCCAGCTCACCACAGGGGACCTATAATTCACCCCTCCACTTT
j_call: TRBJ2-5; v_call: TRBV4-2; clone_size: once; d_call: NA; cdr3_length: 17; cdr3_aa: CASSQEPLGGRQETQYF; cdr3_nt: TGTGCCAGCAGCCAAGAGCCGCTCGGGGGGCGCCAAGAGACCCAGTACTTC
j_call: TRBJ2-5; v_call: TRBV7-8; clone_size: NA; d_call: NA; cdr3_length: 14; cdr3_aa: CASSPGNHWETQYF; cdr3_nt: TGTGCCAGCAGCCCCGGGAACCATTGGGAGACCCAGTACTTC
j_call: TRBJ2-1; v_call: TRBV12-5; clone_size: NA; d_call: TRBD1; cdr3_length: 18; cdr3_aa: CASGLATPEQGFYNEQFF; cdr3_nt: TGTGCTAGTGGTTTGGCTACCCCCGAACAGGGGTTCTACAATGAGCAGTTCTTC
j_call: TRBJ2-2; v_call: TRBV11-2; clone_size: NA; d_call: TRBD2; cdr3_length: 15; cdr3_aa: CASSRGETNTGELFF; cdr3_nt: TGTGCCAGCAGCCGGGGGGAAACGAACACCGGGGAGCTGTTTTTT
j_call: TRBJ2-1; v_call: TRBV3-1/TRBV3-2; clone_size: NA; d_call: TRBD1; cdr3_length: 16; cdr3_aa: CASSQGQGNSYNEQFF; cdr3_nt: TGTGCCAGCAGCCAAGGACAGGGTAACTCCTACAATGAGCAGTTCTTC
j_call: TRBJ1-2; v_call: TRBV3-1/TRBV3-2; clone_size: NA; d_call: TRBD1; cdr3_length: 15; cdr3_aa: CASSQDLPGQGGYTF; cdr3_nt: TGTGCCAGCAGCCAAGATCTCCCGGGACAGGGGGGCTACACCTTC
j_call: TRBJ2-3; v_call: TRBV9; clone_size: NA; d_call: TRBD1; cdr3_length: 19; cdr3_aa: CASSVAGGPTGGMTDTQYF; cdr3_nt: TGTGCCAGCAGCGTAGCAGGGGGGCCGACAGGGGGAATGACAGATACGCAGTATTTT
j_call: TRBJ2-7; v_call: TRBV28; clone_size: NA; d_call: NA; cdr3_length: 16; cdr3_aa: CASSMGWGTGSYEQYF; cdr3_nt: TGTGCCAGCAGTATGGGGTGGGGTACAGGGTCCTACGAGCAGTACTTC
j_call: TRBJ1-6; v_call: TRBV15; clone_size: NA; d_call: NA; cdr3_length: 14; cdr3_aa: CATSRDWGASPLHF; cdr3_nt: TGTGCCACCAGCAGAGATTGGGGGGCTTCACCCCTCCACTTT
j_call: TRBJ1-5; v_call: TRBV20-1; clone_size: NA; d_call: NA; cdr3_length: 13; cdr3_aa: CSASGDGDQPQHF; cdr3_nt: TGCAGTGCTAGTGGGGATGGGGATCAGCCCCAGCATTTT
j_call: TRBJ1-5; v_call: TRBV19; clone_size: NA; d_call: NA; cdr3_length: 16; cdr3_aa: CASSIMGGYSNQPQHF; cdr3_nt: TGTGCCAGTAGTATTATGGGGGGCTATAGCAATCAGCCCCAGCATTTT
j_call: TRBJ1-4; v_call: TRBV2; clone_size: NA; d_call: TRBD1; cdr3_length: 15; cdr3_aa: CASRPGTGLKGKLFF; cdr3_nt: TGTGCCAGCAGGCCGGGGACAGGGCTTAAGGGAAAACTGTTTTTT
j_call: TRBJ1-4; v_call: TRBV30; clone_size: NA; d_call: NA; cdr3_length: 14; cdr3_aa: CAYERGLSNEKLFF; cdr3_nt: TGTGCCTACGAAAGGGGACTCTCTAATGAAAAACTGTTTTTT
j_call: TRBJ1-2; v_call: TRBV30; clone_size: NA; d_call: NA; cdr3_length: 14; cdr3_aa: CAWSASGRAYGYTF; cdr3_nt: TGTGCCTGGAGTGCCTCCGGGAGGGCCTACGGCTACACCTTC
j_call: TRBJ1-6; v_call: TRBV27; clone_size: NA; d_call: TRBD1; cdr3_length: 14; cdr3_aa: CASRTGTGDSPLHF; cdr3_nt: TGTGCCAGCAGAACCGGGACAGGGGATTCACCCCTCCACTTT
j_call: TRBJ2-1; v_call: TRBV12-3/TRBV12-4; clone_size: NA; d_call: NA; cdr3_length: 13; cdr3_aa: CASSLNEGSEQFF; cdr3_nt: TGTGCCAGCAGTTTAAACGAGGGGTCTGAGCAGTTCTTC
j_call: TRBJ2-3; v_call: TRBV10-1; clone_size: NA; d_call: NA; cdr3_length: 16; cdr3_aa: CASSDGARGITDTQYF; cdr3_nt: TGCGCCAGCAGTGACGGCGCTAGGGGGATCACAGATACGCAGTATTTT
j_call: TRBJ1-1; v_call: TRBV4-1; clone_size: NA; d_call: TRBD1; cdr3_length: 16; cdr3_aa: CASSQVGTGGVTEAFF; cdr3_nt: TGCGCCAGCAGCCAAGTAGGGACAGGGGGAGTCACTGAAGCTTTCTTT
j_call: TRBJ2-2; v_call: TRBV5-6; clone_size: once; d_call: TRBD2; cdr3_length: 16; cdr3_aa: CASSAWTAGVTGELFF; cdr3_nt: TGTGCCAGCAGCGCATGGACAGCGGGGGTCACCGGGGAGCTGTTTTTT
j_call: TRBJ1-3; v_call: TRBV28; clone_size: NA; d_call: NA; cdr3_length: 16; cdr3_aa: CASSFGGSLSGNTIYF; cdr3_nt: TGTGCCAGCAGTTTTGGGGGGTCCCTCTCTGGAAACACCATATATTTT
j_call: TRBJ2-7; v_call: TRBV3-1/TRBV3-2; clone_size: NA; d_call: NA; cdr3_length: 13; cdr3_aa: CASSHYNSYEQYF; cdr3_nt: TGTGCCAGCAGCCATTACAATTCCTACGAGCAGTACTTC
j_call: TRBJ2-3; v_call: TRBV3-1/TRBV3-2; clone_size: NA; d_call: TRBD1; cdr3_length: 14; cdr3_aa: CASSLTGAKDTQYF; cdr3_nt: TGTGCCAGCAGCCTGACAGGGGCAAAAGATACGCAGTATTTT
j_call: TRBJ2-2; v_call: TRBV2; clone_size: NA; d_call: NA; cdr3_length: 17; cdr3_aa: CASSEVLRVPDTGELFF; cdr3_nt: TGTGCCAGCAGTGAAGTTTTAAGGGTCCCCGACACCGGGGAGCTGTTTTTT
j_call: TRBJ2-1; v_call: TRBV10-2; clone_size: NA; d_call: TRBD2; cdr3_length: 16; cdr3_aa: CASRGELAGGYNEQFF; cdr3_nt: TGCGCCAGCAGGGGCGAACTAGCGGGGGGATACAATGAGCAGTTCTTC
j_call: TRBJ2-2; v_call: TRBV21-1; clone_size: NA; d_call: NA; cdr3_length: 17; cdr3_aa: CASGEGLKGLFTGELFF; cdr3_nt: TGTGCCAGCGGAGAGGGGCTGAAGGGACTTTTCACCGGGGAGCTGTTTTTT
j_call: TRBJ2-4; v_call: TRBV3-1/TRBV3-2; clone_size: NA; d_call: NA; cdr3_length: 13; cdr3_aa: CASSQNRGDIQYF; cdr3_nt: TGTGCCAGCAGCCAGAATCGAGGGGACATTCAGTACTTC
j_call: TRBJ1-4; v_call: TRBV10-3; clone_size: once; d_call: NA; cdr3_length: 18; cdr3_aa: CAISNEIGGAAPNEKLFF; cdr3_nt: TGTGCCATCAGTAACGAGATTGGCGGGGCAGCCCCTAATGAAAAACTGTTTTTT